Listed here are 31 T cell receptor beta chains from one sample, sequenced in a study of cytomegalovirus exposure and HLA in healthy donors. This PCR relied on a set of 60 Vbeta primers and 13 Jbeta primers. TCRdb's table, derived via immunoSEQ multiplex PCR, lists solely in-frame clones and lacks some. The sample includes 140,000 or so clones, roughly three fifths of them seen just once. The sample consisted of PBMCs. These receptors came from a woman aged 55-69 years in good health and CMV-seronegative.

V and J are TRBV18 and TRBJ2-7; D remains unclear. Germline CDR1 and CDR2: KGHSH and LQKENI. V lost 6 bases to trimming and J lost 3 bases, with 9 bases between them. This CDR3 is 12 amino acids long. The CDR3: CASSSTDYEQYF. The CDR3 DNA follows: TGTGCCAGCTCGTCCACAGACTACGAGCAGTACTTC.

This sequence joins TRBV16 and TRBJ1-2; D gene unclear. The CDR3 has 13 residues. V gave up 0 bases and J gave up 5 bases, with 7 bases separating them. CDR1 is KGHSY and CDR2 is FQNENV in the germline V gene. DNA of the CDR3: TGTGCCAGCAGCCAATCGCAGATTTATGGCTACACCTTC. Its protein product is CASSQSQIYGYTF.

V usage is TRBV25-1 and J usage is TRBJ2-5; TRBD1 agrees at 10 bases. V shed 1 base and J 5 bases; nucleotides not matched to a gene: 7. Germline loops: CDR1 MGHDK, CDR2 SYGVNS. The CDR3 has 16 residues. CDR3 residues: CASSEWGQGRLETQYF. The CDR3 bases are TGTGCCAGCAGTGAATGGGGACAGGGGAGGTTGGAGACCCAGTACTTC.

The gene calls are TRBV4-2 and TRBJ2-5, with TRBD2 identical over 8 bases. CDR1 is LGHNA, CDR2 YNFKEQ, per germline. V dropped 3 bases and J dropped 5; count of bases not matched to a gene: 20. The CDR3 is made up of 19 amino acids. CDR3 nucleotide sequence: TGTGCCAGCAGCCATGGGGGGGCCAGCGGGAGTAATGAGGGCGAGACCCAGTACTTC. Protein: CASSHGGASGSNEGETQYF.

A remark on this clone: Sequence at one end of the junction differs from germline and may be a read error. The chain's CDR3 is CSSSRGTSGSAGELFF. The CDR3 DNA follows: TGTTCCAGCAGCCGAGGGACTAGCGGGAGTGCCGGGGAGCTGTTTTTT. This chain links TRBV7-9 with TRBJ2-2; 14 bases match TRBD2. Per the germline V gene, CDR1 is SEHNR and CDR2 is FQNEAQ (reference sequence). CDR3 length equals 16 residues. The full variable domain, its missing parts supplied by reference TRBV7-9 and TRBJ2-2, is DTGVSQNPRHKITKRGQNVTFRCDPISEHNRLYWYRQTLGQGPEFLTYFQNEAQLEKSRLLSDRFSAERPKGSFSTLEIQRTEQGDSAMYLCSSSRGTSGSAGELFFGEGSRLTVL.

The rearrangement uses TRBV4-2 and TRBJ1-1; tentatively, D is TRBD1 (5 bases). Per germline, CDR1 LGHNA and CDR2 YNFKEQ. CDR3 size: 14 residues. Trimming took 1 base from V and 0 from J, leaving 6 bases between them. The CDR3 DNA reads TGTGCCAGCAGCCAAGGACAGATGAACACTGAAGCTTTCTTT. It specifies CASSQGQMNTEAFF.

This clone came up a few times. Written as DNA, the CDR3 is TGTGCCAGCAAATTAGAACCTTCCAATGGCTACACCTTC. Translating it yields CASKLEPSNGYTF. This chain joins TRBV2 and TRBJ1-2; D unresolved. The V and J ends lost 7 bases and 6 bases respectively, with 15 bases between them. Per the germline V gene, CDR1 is SNHLY and CDR2 is FYNNEI. This CDR3 is built from 13 residues.

The chain recombines TRBV28 with TRBJ1-6; 8 bases align to TRBD1. V was pared by 3 bases and J by 10 bases, with 5 bases of the junction left unmatched. Germline-derived CDR1 and CDR2 are MDHEN and SYDVKM. This CDR3 region has 14 residues. The CDR3 protein is CASSLTGDGSPLHF. CDR3 nucleotides: TGTGCCAGCAGTTTGACAGGGGACGGGTCACCCCTCCACTTT. The complete variable domain, with remaining parts taken from reference TRBV28 and TRBJ1-6, reads DVKVTQSSRYLVKRTGEKVFLECVQDMDHENMFWYRQDPGLGLRLIYFSYDVKMKEKGDIPEGYSVSREKKERFSLILESASTNQTSMYLCASSLTGDGSPLHFGNGTRLTVT.

This clone is termed medium-sized. The gene calls are TRBV6-6 and TRBJ2-3; TRBD2 aligns across 14 bases. Germline CDR1 MNHNY, CDR2 SVGAGI (reference sequence). The CDR3 covers 16 residues. Trimming cost V 5 bases and J 5 bases; bases outside gene matches: 6. The DNA for the CDR3 is TGTGCCAGCAGTAGGACGACTAGCGGGGGGGGAGATACGCAGTATTTT. Translated: CASSRTTSGGGDTQYF.

This chain joins TRBV5-1 and TRBJ2-3; weak D call: TRBD1 (6 bases). There are 16 residues in the CDR3. Trimming pared 4 bases from V and 0 bases from J, leaving 15 bases between. In germline, CDR1 is SGHRS, CDR2 YFSETQ. The CDR3 is CASSRDGRGSTDTQYF. CDR3 in DNA: TGCGCCAGCAGCCGGGACGGCAGGGGCAGCACAGATACGCAGTATTTT.

The chain carries TRBV4-2 and TRBJ2-3; 9 bases are shared with TRBD2. V trimming: 1 base; J trimming: 6 bases; junction bases outside the gene matches: 14. This CDR3 comprises 18 residues. Germline CDR1 reads LGHNA; CDR2 reads YNFKEQ. The CDR3 loop reads CASSQGLLQRGATDTQYF. CDR3 DNA sequence: TGTGCCAGCAGCCAAGGTCTTCTCCAGCGGGGGGCGACGGATACGCAGTATTTT.

This chain connects TRBV29-1 to TRBJ2-7; perhaps TRBD2 as D (7 bases). Germline V gives CDR1 SQVTM, CDR2 ANQGSEA. The CDR3 is made up of 12 amino acids. Deletions cut 7 bases from V and 0 bases from J, with 10 bases between. CDR3: CSGRGPSYEQYF. CDR3 DNA: TGCAGCGGGCGGGGGCCCTCCTACGAGCAGTACTTC.

The chain carries TRBV6-5 and TRBJ1-6, with D unclear. CDR3 length: 15 amino acids. V shed 1 base and J shed 7 bases, with 11 bases lying between them. Germline assignment: CDR1 MNHEY and CDR2 SVGAGI. CDR3 DNA: TGTGCCAGCAGTTACTTCGGGGTAGGGAATTCACCCCTCCACTTT. It translates to CASSYFGVGNSPLHF.

V usage is TRBV28 and J usage is TRBJ2-1; perhaps TRBD2 as D (6 bases). The germline V and J ends were trimmed by 10 bases and 5 bases, with 18 bases remaining between them. This CDR3 comprises 14 residues. Germline loops: CDR1 MDHEN, CDR2 SYDVKM. Here the CDR3 DNA reads TGTGCCATCAGCCCGGGAGCTTATAACAATGAGCAGTTCTTC. The encoded protein is CAISPGAYNNEQFF.

V usage is TRBV7-2 and J usage is TRBJ2-7; possibly TRBD2 for D (6 bases). The germline gives CDR1 SGHTA, CDR2 FQGNSA. The CDR3 sequence is 14 residues long. The V end was cut by 0 bases, the J end by 5 bases, with 11 bases between. The CDR3 region has the DNA TGTGCCAGCAGCTTAGCCGGGGGTATCGACGAGCAGTACTTC. Its translation is CASSLAGGIDEQYF.

This chain uses TRBV5-4 with TRBJ2-1, with 7 bases fitting TRBD2. V was pared by 5 bases and J by 4 bases, with 9 bases of the junction left unmatched. This CDR3 has 15 amino acids. Germline CDR1 SGHNT, CDR2 YYREEE (reference sequence). CDR3 sequence reads: CASRPPGLTYNEQFF. CDR3 bases: TGTGCCAGCAGGCCACCGGGACTAACGTACAATGAGCAGTTCTTC.

The J gene is TRBJ1-2, the V gene TRBV10-3; 7 positions match TRBD1. CDR3 length: 12 residues. Germline lookup yields CDR1 ENHRY and CDR2 SYGVKD. With 7 bases clipped from V and 2 bases from J, the junction kept 1 base outside the gene matches. The CDR3 region is CAIKGANYGYTF. CDR3 sequence (DNA): TGTGCCATCAAGGGGGCAAACTATGGCTACACCTTC.

V usage is TRBV6-6 and J usage is TRBJ2-7; possibly TRBD1 for D (5 bases). Germline V gene lookup returns CDR1 MNHNY and CDR2 SVGAGI (reference sequence). Trimming shortened V by 2 bases and J by 5 bases, and 16 bases separated the two germline ends. The CDR3 is 15 amino acids. The CDR3 DNA sequence: TGTGCCAGCAGTTACCAAGGACACGCAAGTCACGAGCAGTACTTC. It encodes CASSYQGHASHEQYF.

The chain employs TRBV6-1 and TRBJ1-1; no firm D call. The CDR3 contains 13 residues. Trimming cost V 3 bases and J 1 base, with 6 bases left between them. Germline lookup yields CDR1 MNHNS and CDR2 SASEGT. CDR3: CASSEKRNTEAFF. The CDR3 coding sequence is TGTGCCAGCAGTGAGAAGCGGAACACTGAAGCTTTCTTT.

This clone has just a few counts. The rearrangement joins TRBV6-6 to TRBJ1-1; D is ambiguous. The CDR3 is made up of 10 amino acids. Germline V gives CDR1 MNHNY, CDR2 SVGAGI (reference sequence). V was pared by 7 bases and J by 7 bases, with 7 bases between. CDR3 DNA: TGTGCCAGCATTTCGGGTGAAGCTTTCTTT. This sequence encodes CASISGEAFF.

This chain joins TRBV18 and TRBJ2-6; 8 bases line up with TRBD1. CDR1 and CDR2 from the germline V gene are KGHSH and LQKENI. The CDR3 covers 17 residues. The ends lost 0 bases at V and 3 bases at J; junction bases unmatched: 4. This CDR3 reads CASSPPQGANGANVLTF. Written as DNA, the CDR3 is TGTGCCAGCTCACCACCGCAGGGGGCGAATGGGGCCAACGTCCTGACTTTC.

This clone has only one observation. The CDR3 DNA reads as TGTGCCAGCAGTAGTACGGGAGTGCAGTTCTTC. It codes for CASSSTGVQFF. The chain uses TRBV28 and TRBJ2-1, with D tentatively TRBD2 (6 bases). This CDR3 comprises 11 residues. In germline, CDR1 is MDHEN, CDR2 SYDVKM. The germline V and J ends were trimmed by 5 bases and 12 bases, with 11 bases remaining between them.

This clone has just a few counts. V is TRBV4-2 and J is TRBJ1-4; no reliable D call. CDR1 LGHNA and CDR2 YNFKEQ come from the germline V gene. The CDR3 sequence is 13 residues long. Deletions cut 4 bases from V and 6 bases from J, with 9 bases between. Here the CDR3 DNA reads TGTGCCAGCAGCCCCAGGCCCGATGAAAAACTGTTTTTT. Its translation: CASSPRPDEKLFF.

The chain employs TRBV5-1 and TRBJ2-5; D is unresolved. The V and J ends lost 3 bases and 5 bases respectively, with 11 bases between them. The CDR3 consists of 13 residues. Per germline, CDR1 SGHRS and CDR2 YFSETQ. The CDR3 loop reads CASSSTVRETQYF. The CDR3 bases are TGCGCCAGCAGCTCTACTGTCAGGGAGACCCAGTACTTC.

This chain uses TRBV12-2 with TRBJ2-3; the D call TRBD2 from the table was never checked on the DNA. TRBV12-2 constitutes a pseudogene. This CDR3 contains 13 residues. CDR3 bases: TGTGCAAGTCAAGCGAATAGCACAGATACGCAGTATTTT. Translating it yields CASQANSTDTQYF.

This chain joins TRBV6-5 and TRBJ2-7; 13 positions match TRBD2. The ends lost 3 bases at V and 5 bases at J; junction bases unmatched: 4. Germline CDR1 is MNHEY and CDR2 is SVGAGI. The CDR3 length is 15 residues. CDR3 loop: CASSYWGTSGDEQYF. In DNA form, the CDR3 reads TGTGCCAGCAGTTATTGGGGGACTAGCGGGGACGAGCAGTACTTC.

This clone was seen more than once but under ten times. The chain recombines TRBV29-1 with TRBJ1-1; D is unclear. Germline V CDR1 and CDR2: SQVTM, ANQGSEA. The CDR3 has 10 residues. The ends were cut back, 7 bases at V and 2 bases at J, with 5 bases in the middle. Written as DNA, the CDR3 is TGCAGCGCCGGTAACACTGAAGCTTTCTTT. This encodes CSAGNTEAFF.

The gene calls are TRBV18 and TRBJ1-4, with 7 positions matching TRBD1. The J segment lost 8 bases and the V segment lost 1 base, leaving 10 bases of the junction unmatched. The CDR3 is made up of 16 amino acids. Germline-derived CDR1 and CDR2 are KGHSH and LQKENI. The CDR3 DNA follows: TGTGCCAGCTCACCACTACAGGCAGGGGGGAAAGAAAAACTGTTTTTT. As protein: CASSPLQAGGKEKLFF.

The count of this clone is one. This chain links TRBV19 with TRBJ2-3; the D gene is possibly TRBD2 (6 bases). CDR1 is LNHDA, CDR2 SQIVND, per germline (reference sequence). Trimming took off 5 bases at V and 2 bases at J, with 17 bases between the two ends. This CDR3 is built from 16 residues. The CDR3 DNA reads as TGTGCCAGTAGTTCCTCCAGTGGGGGGTCCACAGATACGCAGTATTTT. Encoded protein: CASSSSSGGSTDTQYF.

To note about this clone: A junction boundary mismatches the germline segment, possibly from a read error. The chain recombines TRBV19 with TRBJ2-3; 9 bases line up with TRBD1. Germline CDR1 is LNHDA and CDR2 is SQIVND (reference sequence). This CDR3 has 14 residues. The CDR3 loop is CASSIAPGQGTDFF. The CDR3 DNA is TGTGCCAGTAGTATAGCCCCGGGACAGGGCACTGACTTTTTT.

V gene TRBV7-9 combines with J gene TRBJ2-5; 7 bases map to TRBD2. The CDR3 covers 13 residues. Per germline, CDR1 SEHNR and CDR2 FQNEAQ (reference sequence). Germline trimming cut 5 bases from V and 3 bases from J; bases unmatched to any gene: 3. The CDR3 DNA sequence: TGTGCCAGCAGCCCCGGGAGGAAAGAGACCCAGTACTTC. Translating it yields CASSPGRKETQYF.